This TCR beta chain was obtained from a study of blood T cell repertoires in COVID-19. Study in general: Sources were T cells, B-cell-depleted T cells, or PBMCs; the material itself was cDNA or gDNA.

Methods used by the authors: Using reference gene primer amplification, nucleated cell counts were estimated. Measured with immunoSEQ multiplex PCR; TCRdb has only the in-frame clones, and not every one. V and J calls and clone size are copied from that table; D and trimming were computed from the DNA. The profile shows about 300,000 clones, about 89% of them singletons. CDR3 size: 16 residues. Trimming took 0 bases from V and 5 from J; bases not matched to a gene: 9. Germline V gives CDR1 LGHNA, CDR2 YNFKEQ. The chain uses TRBV4-2 and TRBJ1-2, with 7 nucleotides matching TRBD1. The source of this sequence is a woman aged 35 to 49 who had recovered from COVID-19. Sequenced material: PBMCs or T cells enriched from blood (not recorded which). In DNA form, the CDR3 reads TGTGCCAGCAGCCAAGATGGGGCAGGGGGAGGTTATGGCTACACCTTC. Protein product: CASSQDGAGGGYGYTF.